This T cell receptor beta chain was sequenced during a study of blood T cell repertoires in COVID-19. Study-level background: Italy, Spain and the United States were the sources of the convalescent and acute COVID-19 samples. From T cells, B-cell-depleted T cells, or PBMCs came the material, which was cDNA or gDNA.

Recruits, aged roughly 18 to 95 years, lived in 24 US areas. Methods used by the authors: Cell counts per sample came from amplifying reference gene primers. Clones were read by immunoSEQ multiplex PCR, and TCRdb kept only the in-frame ones, dropping some. The V and J calls and clone size come from that table; D and trimming were worked out from the DNA. The sample holds 150,000 to 200,000 clones, about nine tenths seen once. The length of the CDR3 is 15 residues. Germline loops: CDR1 KGHDR, CDR2 SFDVKD. V was shortened by 4 bases and J by 3 bases, with 14 bases between the two germline ends. This TCR derives from a woman aged 25 to 39 who had recovered from COVID-19. This chain uses TRBV24-1 with TRBJ2-5, with D maybe TRBD1 (6 bases). The sample consisted of PBMCs or T cells enriched from blood (not recorded which). The CDR3 sequence: CATSDPRTAKETQYF. In nucleotides, the CDR3 is TGTGCCACCAGTGACCCCAGGACAGCAAAAGAGACCCAGTACTTC.